This T cell receptor beta chain stems from a study of T cells after yellow fever vaccination (dated 2019 in TCRdb). Background on the whole study: The SMART-Seq v4 Ultra Low Input RNA kit was used to prepare libraries from fractions with low cell numbers. To follow T-cell clones before and after both primary and booster YFV17D yellow fever vaccination, bulk TCR alpha and beta repertoires underwent longitudinal sequencing. Two healthy male donors, one aged 18 to 29 and one aged 30 to 40 years, made up the cohort. Blood was collected at multiple timepoints before and after primary and secondary immunization, and bulk PBMC replicates and cell subsets were isolated. Study-wide findings and limitations: Only a couple of donors were included in the study, so the extent to which the findings can be generalized is limited. After the booster, most of the clones that had expanded following primary vaccination were detected again (around 97% of CD4 and around 90% of CD8), which suggests that memory was broadly maintained. A small fraction of clonotypes appeared in both the CD4 and CD8 compartments, likely as a result of convergent recombination. Computational filtering was required because FACS-sorted repertoires could contain abundant contaminating clonotypes from the bulk population. The secondary T-cell response was found to be weaker but faster than the primary response, with a peak reached on day 5 rather than on day 15.

The treatment or condition label here, explained by the study, means: live attenuated yellow fever vaccine strain. PBMCs were isolated from peripheral blood using a standard Ficoll-Paque protocol. CD4 and CD8 T-cell fractions were isolated with Dynabeads CD4 and CD8 positive selection kits. TriZol was used to extract RNA from bulk PBMCs, from CD4 and CD8 fractions, and from dextramer-positive and dextramer-negative fractions. From cysteine to phenylalanine, the CDR3 is 14 amino acids long. The entry retains the CDR3 DNA only, 42 bases that are in frame from base 1. CDR1 LNHDA and CDR2 SQIVND were looked up in the germline V gene (reference sequence). The junction shows trimming of 4 bases on V and 5 bases on J, and the gene matches do not reach 4 bases of it. This clonotype was detected only a few times. Its antigen remains unidentified. There are no base qualities to consult, and no much larger clone falls within one base.

TCRdb shows the sequencer as Illumina NovaSeq 6000. TCR cDNA was synthesized by 5'RACE template switching, through which a universal primer site and unique molecular identifiers were introduced. cDNA synthesis was primed from both the TCR alpha and TCR beta constant segments. Two PCR steps were used to amplify libraries, with sample barcodes and sequencing adapters being added in the second step. Sequencing of libraries was done on Illumina HiSeq 2500 (2x100 bp) or NovaSeq (2x150 bp). The paper's data handling went like this. Reads were demultiplexed and collapsed into UMI consensus sequences with MIGEC, and V(D)J alignment was performed with MiXCR. Using edgeR on replicate PBMC samples, clonotypes were called vaccine-responding if FDR was below 0.01 and the log2 fold change was above 5 up to day 15. Each bulk clonotype was labeled CD4 or CD8 based on which sequenced repertoire, CD4 or CD8, contained the clonotype at higher abundance. The public reads were reprocessed in TCRdb via fastp at Q25 and MiXCR, keeping in-frame beta chains. Rows are combined by CDR3 protein, so each entry shows the most common genes and DNA. The V and J calls come from TCRdb's annotation, not from the publication. This sample holds 120,000 or so distinct CDR3 sequences; over 12% were observed only once. Roughly 44% of the sample rests with the top ten.

The sequence joins TRBV19 to TRBJ2-1; 8 middle bases align to TRBD1. Sequenced here: CD8+ T cells sorted from PBMCs, sampled 5 days after the yellow fever booster vaccination. The sequence derives from a man between 18 and 35 years old who received the YFV17D yellow fever vaccine. The CDR3: CASSRGTGDNEQFF. The nucleotides read TGTGCCAGTAGTAGGGGGACAGGAGACAATGAGCAGTTCTTC.